This is a list of T cell receptor beta chains from one sample in a study of control samples from healthy donors and cancer patients. The method was immunoSEQ multiplex PCR; TCRdb's version includes in-frame clones alone and lacks a portion of them. The sample lists 110,000 to 150,000 clones; about 90% were seen once. The sample consisted of blood. These receptors were taken from a man between 18 and 35 years old in good health. Both conserved end residues are part of each CDR3. The D gene is left open where the match is weak. The size entry is marked missing in some rows and otherwise reads once, few, many or a size class.

>.|TRBV7-6|TRBD2|TRBJ2-2
TGTGCCAGCAGCTTCGGGGCGGGGGGCTCATTCGGGGAGCTGTTTTTT
CASSFGAGGSFGELFF
>.|TRBV6-2/TRBV6-3|.|TRBJ1-4
TGTGCCAGCAGCCAGGGGTATGGCGAAAAACTGTTTTTT
CASSQGYGEKLFF
>.|TRBV10-3|.|TRBJ1-4
TGTGCCATCAGTGTCACTGCTACTCCTAATGAAAAACTGTTTTTT
CAISVTATPNEKLFF
>.|TRBV29-1|TRBD2|TRBJ2-2
TGCAGCGTTGGGCGGGGGGCAAACACCGGGGAGCTGTTTTTT
CSVGRGANTGELFF
>few|TRBV6-5|TRBD1|TRBJ1-3
TGTGCCAGCACCTGGGACAGGGGAGACACCATATATTTT
CASTWDRGDTIYF
>.|TRBV30|TRBD1|TRBJ2-1
TGTGCCTGGGCCGGGACAGCCTACAATGAGCAGTTCTTC
CAWAGTAYNEQFF
>.|TRBV5-1|TRBD1|TRBJ2-5
TGCGCCAGCAGCTCCCTACCGGGACAGGAAAGAGAGACCCAGTACTTC
CASSSLPGQERETQYF
>.|TRBV6-5|.|TRBJ1-2
TGTGCCAGCAGTTACGAGGGGGTCGTCTACACCTTC
CASSYEGVVYTF
>.|TRBV7-9|TRBD2|TRBJ2-5
TGTGCCAGCAGCCTCGGGGGAGGGATGGAGACCCAGTACTTC
CASSLGGGMETQYF
>.|TRBV30|.|TRBJ2-7
TGTGCCTGGGATTTCGAGGGGAGCCACGAGCAGTACTTC
CAWDFEGSHEQYF
>.|TRBV20-1|.|TRBJ1-5
TGCAGTGCTAGTCGGGCAGATTATAGCAATCAGCCCCAGCATTTT
CSASRADYSNQPQHF
>.|TRBV4-1|.|TRBJ1-3
TGCGCCAGCAGAACAGGGAGGTTGGGAAACACCATATATTTT
CASRTGRLGNTIYF
>.|TRBV5-1|.|TRBJ1-1
TGCGCCAGCGCCTACGGAGTGGGTGAAGCTTTCTTT
CASAYGVGEAFF
>.|TRBV5-1|.|TRBJ2-2
TGCGCCAGCAGCTTGGTTGGGGATTTTTCCTCCACCGGGGAGCTGTTTTTT
CASSLVGDFSSTGELFF
>.|TRBV25-1|.|TRBJ1-2
TGTGCCAGCAGCCATAACTATGGCTACACCTTC
CASSHNYGYTF
>.|TRBV19|TRBD1|TRBJ2-3
TGTGCCAGTAGTACAGGACAGGGCGGCGCAGATACGCAGTATTTT
CASSTGQGGADTQYF
>.|TRBV5-1|.|TRBJ2-1
TGCGCCAGCAGCTCGCCTGTCGGATACAATGAGCAGTTCTTC
CASSSPVGYNEQFF
>.|TRBV7-7|.|TRBJ2-5
TGTGCCAGCAGCTTAGGTTCAGGGGGGCAAGAGACCCAGTACTTC
CASSLGSGGQETQYF